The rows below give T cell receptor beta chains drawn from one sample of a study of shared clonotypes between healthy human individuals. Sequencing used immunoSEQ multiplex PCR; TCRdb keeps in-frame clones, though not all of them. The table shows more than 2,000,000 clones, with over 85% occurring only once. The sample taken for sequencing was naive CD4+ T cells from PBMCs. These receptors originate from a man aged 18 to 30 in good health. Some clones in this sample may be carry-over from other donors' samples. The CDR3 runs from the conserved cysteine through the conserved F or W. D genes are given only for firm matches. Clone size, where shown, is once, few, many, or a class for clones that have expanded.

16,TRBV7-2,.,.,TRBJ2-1,CASSLGIAGFYNEQFF,TGTGCCAGCAGCTTAGGGATTGCGGGATTCTACAATGAGCAGTTCTTC
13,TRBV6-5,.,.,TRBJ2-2,CASSYRVTGELFF,TGTGCCAGCAGTTACAGGGTCACCGGGGAGCTGTTTTTT
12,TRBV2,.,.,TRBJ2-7,CASRGDTYEQYF,TGTGCCAGCAGGGGGGATACCTACGAGCAGTACTTC
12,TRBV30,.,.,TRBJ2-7,CAWSPSSYEQYF,TGTGCCTGGAGTCCCAGCTCCTACGAGCAGTACTTC
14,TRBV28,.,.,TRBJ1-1,CASSTGGMYAEAFF,TGTGCCAGCAGCACGGGAGGGATGTACGCTGAAGCTTTCTTT
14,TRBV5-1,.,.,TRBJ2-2,CASTYGSNTGELFF,TGCGCCAGCACCTACGGAAGCAACACCGGGGAGCTGTTTTTT
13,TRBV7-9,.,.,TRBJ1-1,CASSPSAGSEAFF,TGTGCCAGCAGCCCAAGTGCGGGTTCTGAAGCTTTCTTT
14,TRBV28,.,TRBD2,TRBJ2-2,CASQGLVYAGELFF,TGTGCCTCGCAGGGACTAGTATATGCCGGGGAGCTGTTTTTT
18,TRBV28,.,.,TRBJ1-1,CASSPSRGGAFMNTEAFF,TGTGCCAGCAGCCCCAGCCGGGGGGGGGCGTTCATGAACACTGAAGCTTTCTTT
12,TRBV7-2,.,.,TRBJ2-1,CASSWRNNEQFF,TGTGCCAGCAGCTGGAGGAACAATGAGCAGTTCTTC
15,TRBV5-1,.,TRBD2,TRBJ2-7,CASSLERGPSYEQYF,TGCGCCAGCAGCTTGGAGCGGGGGCCCTCCTACGAGCAGTACTTC
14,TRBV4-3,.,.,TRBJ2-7,CASSQEGSGYEQYF,TGCGCCAGCAGCCAAGAAGGATCCGGCTACGAGCAGTACTTC
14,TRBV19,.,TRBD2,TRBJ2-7,CASSILAGGHEQYF,TGTGCCAGTAGTATTCTAGCGGGAGGACACGAGCAGTACTTC
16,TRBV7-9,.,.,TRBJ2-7,CASSFPVWGQTYEQYF,TGTGCCAGCAGCTTCCCGGTGTGGGGGCAAACCTACGAGCAGTACTTC
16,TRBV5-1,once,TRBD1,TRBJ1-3,CASSSQTGGTGNTIYF,TGCGCCAGCAGCTCACAGACAGGGGGAACTGGAAACACCATATATTTT
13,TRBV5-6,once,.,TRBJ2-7,CASSLEREHEQYF,TGTGCCAGCAGCTTGGAAAGGGAGCACGAGCAGTACTTC
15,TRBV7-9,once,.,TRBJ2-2,CASTPWGANTGELFF,TGTGCCAGCACCCCCTGGGGGGCGAACACCGGGGAGCTGTTTTTT
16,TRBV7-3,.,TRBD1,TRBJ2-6,CASSPQGAGGANVLTF,TGTGCCAGCAGCCCTCAGGGGGCTGGTGGGGCCAACGTCCTGACTTTC
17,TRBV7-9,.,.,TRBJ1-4,CASSEPVYGDLRLKLFF,TGTGCCAGCAGCGAACCGGTGTATGGGGACCTGCGTCTGAAACTGTTTTTT
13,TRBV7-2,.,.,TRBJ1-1,CASSLRSPLEAFF,TGTGCCAGCAGCTTACGCAGCCCACTAGAAGCTTTCTTT
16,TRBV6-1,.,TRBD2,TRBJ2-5,CASSALSGRAVKTQYF,TGTGCCAGCAGTGCCCTTAGCGGGAGGGCCGTGAAGACCCAGTACTTC
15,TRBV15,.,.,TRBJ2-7,CATSPRGGRQDEQYF,TGTGCCACCAGCCCCCGAGGGGGGCGCCAGGACGAGCAGTACTTC
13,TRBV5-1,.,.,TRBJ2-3,CASSDRLTDTQYF,TGCGCCAGCAGCGACAGACTCACAGATACGCAGTATTTT
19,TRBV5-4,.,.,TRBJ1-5,CASSLWWGILCMDNQPQHF,TGTGCCAGCAGCTTGTGGTGGGGTATTCTGTGTATGGACAATCAGCCCCAGCATTTT
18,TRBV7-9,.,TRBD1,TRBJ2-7,CASSTTGGQGAHLHEQYF,TGTGCCAGCAGCACAACAGGGGGGCAGGGGGCGCACCTCCACGAGCAGTACTTC
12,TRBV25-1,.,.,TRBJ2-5,CASSDEGETQYF,TGTGCCAGCAGTGATGAGGGGGAGACCCAGTACTTC
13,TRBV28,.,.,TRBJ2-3,CASSSLGADTQYF,TGTGCCAGCAGTTCGCTGGGGGCAGATACGCAGTATTTT
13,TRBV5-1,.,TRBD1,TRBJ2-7,CASSPTGSYEQYF,TGCGCCAGCAGCCCGACAGGGTCGTACGAGCAGTACTTC
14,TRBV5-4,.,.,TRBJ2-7,CASSLVYGAYEQYF,TGTGCCAGCAGCTTGGTTTACGGGGCCTACGAGCAGTACTTC
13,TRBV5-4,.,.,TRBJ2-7,CASSSQGSYEQYF,TGTGCCAGCAGCTCCCAGGGTTCCTACGAGCAGTACTTC
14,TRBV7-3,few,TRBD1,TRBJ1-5,CANPTGGSNQPQHF,TGTGCCAACCCGACAGGGGGCTCTAATCAGCCCCAGCATTTT
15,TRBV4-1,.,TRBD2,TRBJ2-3,CASSLLAGVPDTQYF,TGCGCCAGCAGCCTTTTAGCGGGAGTTCCAGATACGCAGTATTTT
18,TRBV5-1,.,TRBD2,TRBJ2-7,CASSPGGLAGDQNYEQYF,TGCGCCAGCAGCCCGGGGGGCCTAGCGGGCGATCAGAACTACGAGCAGTACTTC
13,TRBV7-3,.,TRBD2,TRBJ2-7,CASSSGTSSEQYF,TGTGCCAGCAGCTCCGGGACTAGCAGCGAGCAGTACTTC
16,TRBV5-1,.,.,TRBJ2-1,CASSPGGGNPYNEQFF,TGCGCCAGCAGCCCCGGAGGGGGGAACCCCTACAATGAGCAGTTCTTC
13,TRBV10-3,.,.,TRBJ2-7,CAISVRQTYEQYF,TGTGCCATCAGTGTAAGGCAGACCTACGAGCAGTACTTC
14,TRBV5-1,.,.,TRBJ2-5,CASSRIGYQETQYF,TGCGCCAGCAGCCGAATCGGGTACCAAGAGACCCAGTACTTC
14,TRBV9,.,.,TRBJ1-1,CASSRSGQNTEAFF,TGTGCCAGCAGCAGATCGGGACAGAACACTGAAGCTTTCTTT
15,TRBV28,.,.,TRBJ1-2,CASSNVLAGNYGYTF,TGTGCCAGCAGTAACGTATTGGCCGGTAACTATGGCTACACCTTC
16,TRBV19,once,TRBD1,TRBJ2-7,CASSIWGTGPSYEQYF,TGTGCCAGTAGTATTTGGGGGACAGGCCCTTCCTACGAGCAGTACTTC
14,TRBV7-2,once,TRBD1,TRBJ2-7,CASSPGTGPYEQYF,TGTGCCAGCAGTCCCGGGACAGGGCCCTACGAGCAGTACTTC
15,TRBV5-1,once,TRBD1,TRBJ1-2,CASSLGPGQGGGYTF,TGCGCCAGCAGCTTGGGTCCGGGACAGGGGGGCGGCTACACCTTC
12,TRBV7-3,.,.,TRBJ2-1,CASSLDRNEQFF,TGTGCCAGCAGCTTAGATCGCAATGAGCAGTTCTTC
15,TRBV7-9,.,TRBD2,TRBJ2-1,CASSPGSGIFNEQFF,TGTGCCAGCAGCCCTGGTAGCGGGATTTTTAATGAGCAGTTCTTC
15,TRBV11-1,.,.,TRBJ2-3,CASSHSRAGRDTQYF,TGTGCCAGCAGTCATAGCCGGGCAGGTAGGGATACGCAGTATTTT
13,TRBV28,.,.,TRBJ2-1,CASSPPDYNEQFF,TGTGCCAGCAGTCCCCCAGACTACAATGAGCAGTTCTTC
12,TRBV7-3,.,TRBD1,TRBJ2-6,CASSLDRAVLTF,TGTGCCAGCAGCCTTGACAGGGCCGTCCTGACTTTC
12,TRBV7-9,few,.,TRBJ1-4,CASSTIGEKLFF,TGTGCCAGCAGTACCATAGGGGAAAAACTGTTTTTT
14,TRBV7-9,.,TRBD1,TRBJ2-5,CASSPQGSGETQYF,TGTGCCAGCAGCCCACAGGGGTCGGGGGAGACCCAGTACTTC
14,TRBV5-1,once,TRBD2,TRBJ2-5,CASSPLAGGETQYF,TGCGCCAGCAGCCCTCTAGCGGGAGGAGAGACCCAGTACTTC
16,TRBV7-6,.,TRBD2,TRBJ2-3,CASSKRERENSDTQYF,TGTGCCAGCAGCAAACGAGAGCGGGAGAACTCGGATACGCAGTATTTT
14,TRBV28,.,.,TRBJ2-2,CASRRGRNTGELFF,TGTGCCAGCAGGAGGGGACGGAACACCGGGGAGCTGTTTTTT
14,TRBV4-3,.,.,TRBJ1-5,CASSQEMQDQPQHF,TGCGCCAGCAGCCAAGAAATGCAAGATCAGCCCCAGCATTTT